This record concerns one T cell receptor (beta chain) sequence. The antigen remains undetermined. Pooled together were second doses at about 4 or about 12 weeks. The entry originates in a study of T cell responses to AZD1222 COVID-19 vaccine. General observations from the study: Spike regions recognized by vaccine-associated CD4 TCRs spanned the protein, led by 160-218 and 743-854. White British people made up most donors, females outnumbered males, and clonal diversity was possibly underestimated. Two AZD1222 administrations were followed by greater Spike-specific TCR breadth and depth.

This table comes from immunoSEQ multiplex PCR, and its TCRdb copy is limited to in-frame clones, with some not included. The sample holds about 120,000 clones, approximately 90% seen once. The CDR3 covers 16 residues. With 1 base clipped from V and 4 bases from J, the junction kept 10 bases outside the gene matches. From germline, CDR1 is MGHDK and CDR2 SYGVNS. This clonotype was obtained from an adult who received the AZD1222 COVID-19 vaccine. Sample: peripheral blood, taken 28 days after the second AZD1222 dose. The rearrangement joins TRBV25-1 to TRBJ2-7, with 7 bases that match TRBD1. The CDR3 sequence: CASSEFLTGDPYEQYF. The CDR3 nucleotides read TGTGCCAGCAGTGAATTTCTAACAGGGGACCCATACGAGCAGTACTTC.